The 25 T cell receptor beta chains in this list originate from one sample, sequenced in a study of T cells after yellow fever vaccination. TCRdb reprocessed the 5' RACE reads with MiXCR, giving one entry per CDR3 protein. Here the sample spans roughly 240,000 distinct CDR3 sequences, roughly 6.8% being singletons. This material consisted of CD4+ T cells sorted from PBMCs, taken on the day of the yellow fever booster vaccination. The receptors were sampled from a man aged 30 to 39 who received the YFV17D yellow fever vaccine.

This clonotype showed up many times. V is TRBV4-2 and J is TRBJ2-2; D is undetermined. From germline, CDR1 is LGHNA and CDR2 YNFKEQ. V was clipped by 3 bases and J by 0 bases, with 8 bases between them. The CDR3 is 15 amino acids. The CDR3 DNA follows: TGTGCCAGCAGCCAGGCCAGCGCGAACACCGGGGAGCTGTTTTTT. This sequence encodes CASSQASANTGELFF.

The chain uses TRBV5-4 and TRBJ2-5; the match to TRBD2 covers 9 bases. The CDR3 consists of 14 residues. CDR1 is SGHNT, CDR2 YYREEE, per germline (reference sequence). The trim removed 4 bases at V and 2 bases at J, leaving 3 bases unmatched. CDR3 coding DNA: TGTGCCAGCAGCACGCTAGCGGGACAAGAGACCCAGTACTTC. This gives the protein CASSTLAGQETQYF.

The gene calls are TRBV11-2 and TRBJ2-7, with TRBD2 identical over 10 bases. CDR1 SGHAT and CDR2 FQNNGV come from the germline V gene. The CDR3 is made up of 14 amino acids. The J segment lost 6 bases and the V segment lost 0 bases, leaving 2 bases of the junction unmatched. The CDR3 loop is CASSLEAGGFEQYF. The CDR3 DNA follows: TGTGCCAGCAGCTTAGAAGCGGGAGGGTTCGAGCAGTACTTC. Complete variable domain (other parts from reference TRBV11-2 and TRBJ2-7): EAGVAQSPRYKIIEKRQSVAFWCNPISGHATLYWYQQILGQGPKLLIQFQNNGVVDDSQLPKDRFSAERLKGVDSTLKIQPAKLEDSAVYLCASSLEAGGFEQYFGPGTRLTVT.

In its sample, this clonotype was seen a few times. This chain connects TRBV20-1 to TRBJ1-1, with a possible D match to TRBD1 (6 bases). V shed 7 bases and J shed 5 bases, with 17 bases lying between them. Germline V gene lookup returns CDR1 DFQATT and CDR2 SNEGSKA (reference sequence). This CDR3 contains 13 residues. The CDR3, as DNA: TGCAGTGTTCCGGGGGCGGGGAGGACTGAAGCTTTCTTT. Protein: CSVPGAGRTEAFF.

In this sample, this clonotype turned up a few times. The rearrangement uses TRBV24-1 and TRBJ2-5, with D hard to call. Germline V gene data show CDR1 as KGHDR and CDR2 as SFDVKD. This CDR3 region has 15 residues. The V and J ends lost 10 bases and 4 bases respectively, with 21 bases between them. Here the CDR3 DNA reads TGTGCCACGTCTTCCCTGCAAGGGTATGGAGAGACCCAGTACTTC. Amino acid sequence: CATSSLQGYGETQYF.

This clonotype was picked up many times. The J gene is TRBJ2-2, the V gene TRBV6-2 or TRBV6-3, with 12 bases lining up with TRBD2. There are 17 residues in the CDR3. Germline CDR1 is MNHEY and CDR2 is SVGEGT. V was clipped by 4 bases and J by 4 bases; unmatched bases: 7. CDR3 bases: TGTGCCAGCAGTTTGTCGACTAGCGGGAGATCCACCGGGGAGCTGTTTTTT. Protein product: CASSLSTSGRSTGELFF.

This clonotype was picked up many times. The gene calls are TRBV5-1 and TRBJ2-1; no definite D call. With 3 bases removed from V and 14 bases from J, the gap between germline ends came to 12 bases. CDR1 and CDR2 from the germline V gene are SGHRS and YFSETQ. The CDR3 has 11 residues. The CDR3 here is CASSSEGRKFF. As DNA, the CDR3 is TGCGCCAGCAGCTCGGAAGGGCGAAAGTTCTTC. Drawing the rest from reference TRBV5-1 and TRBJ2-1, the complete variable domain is KAGVTQTPRYLIKTRGQQVTLSCSPISGHRSVSWYQQTPGQGLQFLFEYFSETQRNKGNFPGRFSGRQFSNSRSEMNVSTLELGDSALYLCASSSEGRKFFGPGTRLTVL.

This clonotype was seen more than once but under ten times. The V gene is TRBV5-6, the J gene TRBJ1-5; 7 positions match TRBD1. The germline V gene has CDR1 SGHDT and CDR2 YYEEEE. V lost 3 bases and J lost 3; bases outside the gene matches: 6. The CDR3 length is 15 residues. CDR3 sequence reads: CASSSMGQPNQPQHF. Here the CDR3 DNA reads TGTGCCAGCAGCTCGATGGGACAGCCCAATCAGCCCCAGCATTTT.

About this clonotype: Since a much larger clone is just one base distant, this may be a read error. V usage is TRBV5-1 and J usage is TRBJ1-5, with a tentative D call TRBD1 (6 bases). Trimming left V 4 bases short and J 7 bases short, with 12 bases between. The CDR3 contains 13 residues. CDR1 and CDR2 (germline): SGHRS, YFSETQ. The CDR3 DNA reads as TGCGCCAGCAGCCCGGGGGCCAAGCAGCCCCAGCATTTT. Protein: CASSPGAKQPQHF.

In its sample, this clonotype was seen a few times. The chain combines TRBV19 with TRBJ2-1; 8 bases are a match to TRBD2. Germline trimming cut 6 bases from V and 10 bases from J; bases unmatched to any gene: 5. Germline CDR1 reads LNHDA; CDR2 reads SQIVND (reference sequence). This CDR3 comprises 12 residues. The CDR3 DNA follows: TGTGCCAGTAGCCCCAGCGGGAGCGAGCAGTTCTTC. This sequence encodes CASSPSGSEQFF.

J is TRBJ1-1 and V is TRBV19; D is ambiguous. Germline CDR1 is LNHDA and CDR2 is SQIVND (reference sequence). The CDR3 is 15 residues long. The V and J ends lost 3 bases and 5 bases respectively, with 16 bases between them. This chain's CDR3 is CASSIRGPKGTEAFF. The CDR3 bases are TGTGCCAGTAGTATTAGAGGGCCGAAGGGAACTGAAGCTTTCTTT.

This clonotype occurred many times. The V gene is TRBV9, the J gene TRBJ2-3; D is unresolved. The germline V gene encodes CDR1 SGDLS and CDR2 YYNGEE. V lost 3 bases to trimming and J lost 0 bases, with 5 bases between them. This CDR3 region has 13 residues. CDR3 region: CASSDGSTDTQYF. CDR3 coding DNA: TGTGCCAGCAGCGACGGTAGCACAGATACGCAGTATTTT.

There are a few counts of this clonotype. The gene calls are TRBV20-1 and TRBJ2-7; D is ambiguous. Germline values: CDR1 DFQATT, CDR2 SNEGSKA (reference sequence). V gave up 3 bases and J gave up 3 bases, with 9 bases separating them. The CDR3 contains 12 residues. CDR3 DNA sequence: TGCAGTGCTAGTACCGGTATCTACGAGCAGTACTTC. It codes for CSASTGIYEQYF.

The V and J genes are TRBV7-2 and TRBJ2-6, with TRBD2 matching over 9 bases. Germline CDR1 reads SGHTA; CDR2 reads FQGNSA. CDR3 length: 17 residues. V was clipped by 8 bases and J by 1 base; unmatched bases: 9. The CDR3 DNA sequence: TGTGCCAGCCGGATGCGGGGGGGGGGATCTGGGGCCAACGTCCTGACTTTC. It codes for CASRMRGGGSGANVLTF. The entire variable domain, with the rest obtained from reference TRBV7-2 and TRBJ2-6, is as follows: GAGVSQSPSNKVTEKGKDVELRCDPISGHTALYWYRQSLGQGLEFLIYFQGNSAPDKSGLPSDRFSAERTGGSVSTLTIQRTQQEDSAVYLCASRMRGGGSGANVLTFGAGSRLTVL.

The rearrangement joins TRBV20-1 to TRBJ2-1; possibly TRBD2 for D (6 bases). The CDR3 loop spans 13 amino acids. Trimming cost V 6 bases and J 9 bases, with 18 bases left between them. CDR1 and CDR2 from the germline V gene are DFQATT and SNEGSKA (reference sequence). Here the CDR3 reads CSAVGLRHTEQFF. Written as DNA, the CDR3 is TGCAGTGCAGTTGGACTACGACATACTGAGCAGTTCTTC.

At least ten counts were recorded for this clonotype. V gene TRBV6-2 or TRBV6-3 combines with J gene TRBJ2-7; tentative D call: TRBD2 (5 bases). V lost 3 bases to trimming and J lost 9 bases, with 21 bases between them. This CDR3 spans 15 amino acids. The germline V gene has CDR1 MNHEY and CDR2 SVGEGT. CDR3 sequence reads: CASSYWSQEATRQYF. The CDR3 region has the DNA TGTGCCAGCAGTTATTGGAGCCAGGAGGCTACGAGGCAGTACTTC.

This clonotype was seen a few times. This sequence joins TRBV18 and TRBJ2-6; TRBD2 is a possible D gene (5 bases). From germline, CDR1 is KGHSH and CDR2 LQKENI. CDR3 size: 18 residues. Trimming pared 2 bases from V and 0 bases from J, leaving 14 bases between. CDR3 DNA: TGTGCCAGCTCACCAACATCAGTAGCGAGCTCTGGGGCCAACGTCCTGACTTTC. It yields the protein CASSPTSVASSGANVLTF.

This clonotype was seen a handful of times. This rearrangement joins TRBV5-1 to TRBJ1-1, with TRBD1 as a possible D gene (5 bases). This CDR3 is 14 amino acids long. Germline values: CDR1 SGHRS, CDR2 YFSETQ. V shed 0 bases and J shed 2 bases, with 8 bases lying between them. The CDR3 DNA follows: TGCGCCAGCAGCTTGGACAGGCAAAACACTGAAGCTTTCTTT. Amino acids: CASSLDRQNTEAFF. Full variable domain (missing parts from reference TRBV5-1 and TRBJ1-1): KAGVTQTPRYLIKTRGQQVTLSCSPISGHRSVSWYQQTPGQGLQFLFEYFSETQRNKGNFPGRFSGRQFSNSRSEMNVSTLELGDSALYLCASSLDRQNTEAFFGQGTRLTVV.

CDR3 loop: CSGLAEGGETQYF. DNA of the CDR3: TGCAGCGGACTAGCGGAGGGGGGGGAGACCCAGTACTTC. The chain uses TRBV29-1 and TRBJ2-5; 9 positions match TRBD2. The germline gives CDR1 SQVTM, CDR2 ANQGSEA. The length of the CDR3 is 13 residues. V lost 7 bases and J lost 5; bases outside the gene matches: 8.

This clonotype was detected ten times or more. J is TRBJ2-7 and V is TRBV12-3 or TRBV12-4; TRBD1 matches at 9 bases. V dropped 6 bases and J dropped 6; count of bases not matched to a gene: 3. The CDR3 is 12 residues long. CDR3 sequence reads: CASRGQGGEQYF. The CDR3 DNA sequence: TGTGCCAGCAGGGGACAGGGAGGCGAGCAGTACTTC.

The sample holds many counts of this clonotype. Here the CDR3 reads CASSIELTATGELFF. In DNA form, the CDR3 reads TGTGCCAGTAGTATTGAGTTGACAGCAACCGGGGAGCTGTTTTTT. This rearrangement joins TRBV19 to TRBJ2-2, with a weak D call TRBD1 (5 bases). The V end was cut by 3 bases, the J end by 5 bases, with 13 bases between. In germline, CDR1 is LNHDA, CDR2 SQIVND (reference sequence). CDR3 length: 15 amino acids.

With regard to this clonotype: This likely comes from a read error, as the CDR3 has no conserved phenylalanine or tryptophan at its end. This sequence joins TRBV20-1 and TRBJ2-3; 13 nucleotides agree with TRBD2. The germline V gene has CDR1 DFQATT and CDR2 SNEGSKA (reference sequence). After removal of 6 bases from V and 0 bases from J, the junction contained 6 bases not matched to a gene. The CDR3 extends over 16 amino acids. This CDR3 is CSAQTSGRLSTDTQYL. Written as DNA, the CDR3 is TGCAGTGCCCAGACTAGCGGGAGGCTTAGCACAGATACGCAGTATTTA.

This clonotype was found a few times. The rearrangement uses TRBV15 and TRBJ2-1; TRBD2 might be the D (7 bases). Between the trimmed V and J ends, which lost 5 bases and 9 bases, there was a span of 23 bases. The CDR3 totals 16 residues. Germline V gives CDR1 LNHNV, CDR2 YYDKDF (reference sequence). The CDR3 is CATSPTRGAGASEQFF. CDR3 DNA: TGTGCCACCAGCCCGACCCGGGGGGCGGGAGCATCTGAGCAGTTCTTC.

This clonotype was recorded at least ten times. The CDR3 region is CASSLDRGSYEQYF. CDR3 sequence (DNA): TGTGCCAGCAGCTTGGACAGGGGGTCCTACGAGCAGTACTTC. The V gene is TRBV5-6, the J gene TRBJ2-7; 8 positions match TRBD1. Germline CDR1 SGHDT, CDR2 YYEEEE. V lost 0 bases, J lost 1 base, and 0 bases stayed unmatched. This CDR3 has 14 residues.

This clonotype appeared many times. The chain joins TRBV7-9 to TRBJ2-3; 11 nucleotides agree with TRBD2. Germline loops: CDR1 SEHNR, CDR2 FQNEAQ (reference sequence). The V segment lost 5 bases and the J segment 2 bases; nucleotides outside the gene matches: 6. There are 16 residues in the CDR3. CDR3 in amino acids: CASSPGLAANTDTQYF. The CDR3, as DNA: TGTGCCAGCAGCCCGGGACTAGCGGCCAACACAGATACGCAGTATTTT.